This TCR beta chain was identified in a study of PD-L1 blockade in urothelial cancer. Generated by immunoSEQ multiplex PCR, the TCRdb table keeps only in-frame clones and is missing some. This table holds around 27,000 clones, around 85% found once. CDR1 is MDHEN, CDR2 SYDVKM, per germline. The CDR3 is 12 residues long. The V gene lost 3 bases and the J gene lost 2 bases, with 4 bases spanning the gap. This material consisted of PBMCs, taken around atezolizumab (anti-PD-L1) treatment. The sequence derives from a man in his fifties or sixties with urothelial cancer. The gene calls are TRBV28 and TRBJ1-1; D gene unclear. DNA for the CDR3: TGTGCCAGCAGTTTTCTTAACACTGAAGCTTTCTTT. Its protein product is CASSFLNTEAFF.